The 24 T cell receptor beta chains below come from one sample, sequenced in a study of T cell repertoires in cytomegalovirus infection. TCRdb called the reads again in MiXCR, with one record for every CDR3 protein. The sample has approximately 990,000 distinct CDR3 sequences, around a third seen once; the top ten hold around 15%. What these receptors recognize is not known. Sequenced here: cultured CD8+ T cells from PBMCs, sampled from culture after CMV antigen stimulation. Receptors were obtained from a human donor in good health (CMV status not recorded). Some clones in this sample may be carry-over from other donors' samples.

This clonotype has only a few counts. The rearrangement links TRBV27 to TRBJ2-1; D might be TRBD1 or TRBD2, each matching 5 bases. CDR3 length: 16 amino acids. In germline, CDR1 is MNHEY, CDR2 SMNVEV (reference sequence). Trimming took 5 bases from V and 3 from J, leaving 17 bases between them. The CDR3 here is CASSVGELANYNEQFF. CDR3 DNA sequence: TGTGCCAGCAGTGTAGGGGAGTTGGCGAACTACAATGAGCAGTTCTTC.

The chain uses TRBV7-9 and TRBJ2-7; no reliable D call. The CDR3 sequence is 12 residues long. Germline CDR1 is SEHNR and CDR2 is FQNEAQ (reference sequence). The CDR3 sequence: CASSLEGIPVDV. DNA of the CDR3: TGTGCCAGCAGCTTAGAGGGTATCCCCGTGGACGTC.

This clonotype was seen repeatedly, ten times or more. This chain joins TRBV7-9 and TRBJ2-7; possible D gene TRBD1, 6 bases. CDR3 size: 12 residues. Trimming took 5 bases from V and 6 from J, leaving 11 bases between them. Germline V gene lookup returns CDR1 SEHNR and CDR2 FQNEAQ (reference sequence). CDR3 nucleotides: TGTGCCAGCAGCCAGGACAGAGGCGAGCAGTACGTC. It codes for CASSQDRGEQYV.

This rearrangement joins TRBV7-9 to TRBJ2-2, with 11 bases identical to TRBD1. The CDR3 consists of 21 residues. V was pared by 2 bases and J by 0 bases, with 14 bases of the junction left unmatched. Germline CDR1 SEHNR, CDR2 FQNEAQ (reference sequence). The CDR3 sequence: CASSLNGKPGQGVANTGELFF. For the CDR3, the DNA is TGTGCCAGCAGCTTAAACGGGAAACCGGGACAGGGGGTCGCGAACACCGGGGAGCTGTTTTTT.

The chain carries TRBV28 and TRBJ1-2; D gene uncertain. V was pared by 7 bases and J by 1 base, with 16 bases between. The CDR3 spans 15 residues. Per germline, CDR1 MDHEN and CDR2 SYDVKM. The CDR3 loop reads CASTLPGGSNYGYTF. CDR3 DNA: TGTGCCAGCACCCTTCCCGGTGGCAGTAACTATGGCTACACCTTC.

The CDR3 spells CASSYNSGWEQYV. The CDR3 DNA is TGTGCCAGCAGCTATAACAGCGGATGGGAGCAGTACGTC. The rearrangement links TRBV5-6 to TRBJ2-7; D is perhaps TRBD2 (5 bases). Germline lookup yields CDR1 SGHDT and CDR2 YYEEEE. Trimming left V 3 bases short and J 7 bases short, with 14 bases between. This CDR3 contains 13 residues.

This clonotype appeared many times. V usage is TRBV6-1 and J usage is TRBJ2-5, with D maybe TRBD1 (6 bases). Trimming shortened V by 5 bases and J by 5 bases, and 18 bases separated the two germline ends. The CDR3 is 15 residues long. Per the germline V gene, CDR1 is MNHNS and CDR2 is SASEGT. The CDR3 here is CASSLSTGIKETQYF. CDR3 coding DNA: TGTGCCAGCAGTTTAAGCACAGGGATTAAGGAGACCCAGTACTTC.

CDR3 protein: CASSPEMDNEQFF. DNA for the CDR3: TGTGCCAGCAGCCCAGAGATGGACAATGAGCAGTTCTTC. The V gene is TRBV11-3, the J gene TRBJ2-1; D remains unclear. Germline CDR1 reads SGHNT; CDR2 reads YENEEA. V lost 5 bases, J lost 5 bases, and 10 bases lay in between. This CDR3 region has 13 residues.

CDR3 bases: TGCAGTGCTACCGAGACAGGGTTGAACACTGAAGCTTTCTTT. Amino acids: CSATETGLNTEAFF. The J gene is TRBJ1-1, the V gene TRBV20-1, with 7 bases that match TRBD1. The CDR3 is 14 amino acids. Germline-derived CDR1 and CDR2 are DFQATT and SNEGSKA (reference sequence). V lost 4 bases, J lost 0 bases, and 5 bases stayed unmatched.

This clonotype was found a few times. The chain joins TRBV29-1 to TRBJ2-7; tentative D call: TRBD2 (5 bases). V was trimmed by 6 bases and J by 2 bases, leaving 14 bases between them. Germline V gene sequence: CDR1 SQVTM, CDR2 ANQGSEA. The CDR3 sequence is 13 residues long. CDR3 loop: CSVSDGGAYEQYF. The CDR3 bases are TGCAGCGTCTCGGACGGAGGAGCCTACGAGCAGTACTTC.

This chain connects TRBV4-2 to TRBJ2-1, with TRBD2 matching over 8 bases. The V gene's germline CDR1 is LGHNA and CDR2 YNFKEQ. The CDR3 totals 17 residues. V was clipped by 0 bases and J by 0 bases; unmatched bases: 4. In nucleotides, the CDR3 is TGTGCCAGCAGCCAAGATCAGGCGGGGGGCTCCTACAATGAGCAGTTCTTC. It encodes CASSQDQAGGSYNEQFF.

V usage is TRBV7-9 and J usage is TRBJ1-2; unclear D gene. The CDR3 has 14 residues. In germline, CDR1 is SEHNR, CDR2 FQNEAQ (reference sequence). V was clipped by 5 bases and J by 5 bases, with 15 bases between them. This chain's CDR3 is CASSQGGGPYGYTF. CDR3 bases: TGTGCCAGCAGCCAAGGCGGAGGGCCGTATGGCTACACCTTC.

This clonotype was counted between two and nine times. This chain uses TRBV14 with TRBJ1-2, with D uncertain. Germline loops: CDR1 SGHDN, CDR2 FVKESK. The CDR3 is 15 residues long. V was clipped by 0 bases and J by 8 bases, with 16 bases between them. The DNA for the CDR3 is TGTGCCAGCAGCCAAGAAGTACACGGTGCGGGGGGCTACACCTTC. Amino acid sequence: CASSQEVHGAGGYTF.

This clonotype has a handful of counts. The V call is TRBV4-1, the J call TRBJ2-1; 8 bases fit TRBD2. The CDR3 covers 17 residues. V dropped 2 bases and J dropped 7; count of bases not matched to a gene: 13. Germline CDR1 and CDR2: MGHRA and YSYEKL. This chain's CDR3 is CASSQWVLGGGTNEQFF. The CDR3 bases are TGCGCCAGCAGCCAATGGGTTCTGGGCGGGGGGACTAATGAGCAGTTCTTC.

The V gene is TRBV4-1, the J gene TRBJ1-1; 12 bases fit TRBD1. With 0 bases clipped from V and 0 bases from J, the junction kept 5 bases outside the gene matches. The CDR3 has 18 amino acids. Germline-derived CDR1 and CDR2 are MGHRA and YSYEKL. The CDR3 nucleotides are TGCGCCAGCAGCCAAGAGGCGGGACAGGGGGCTTTGAACACTGAAGCTTTCTTT. It translates to CASSQEAGQGALNTEAFF.

This clonotype turned up a few times. The chain is built from TRBV4-1 and TRBJ2-2; TRBD1 aligns across 8 bases. Germline CDR1 reads MGHRA; CDR2 reads YSYEKL. Germline trimming cut 1 base from V and 2 bases from J; bases unmatched to any gene: 6. The CDR3 spans 17 residues. As DNA, the CDR3 is TGCGCCAGCAGCCAAGGGTTCCAGGGGGCTAACACCGGGGAGCTGTTTTTT. Its translation: CASSQGFQGANTGELFF.

The chain carries TRBV20-1 and TRBJ2-4, with D possibly TRBD1 on 5 matching bases. This CDR3 spans 14 amino acids. The germline V gene encodes CDR1 DFQATT and CDR2 SNEGSKA (reference sequence). The CDR3 DNA follows: TGCAGCCTTCAGGGATCCTTAGCCAAAAACATTCAGTACTTC. Its translation is CSLQGSLAKNIQYF.

CDR3: CASSPGESNTEAFF. The CDR3 nucleotides are TGCGCCAGCAGCCCGGGGGAATCGAACACTGAAGCTTTCTTT. The chain recombines TRBV4-1 with TRBJ1-1; perhaps TRBD1 as D (5 bases). The CDR3 runs to 14 residues. Trimming left V 4 bases short and J 1 base short, with 10 bases between. Germline-derived CDR1 and CDR2 are MGHRA and YSYEKL.

V is TRBV7-6 and J is TRBJ2-2; possible D gene TRBD1, 6 bases. V was shortened by 5 bases and J by 2 bases, with 15 bases between the two germline ends. In germline, CDR1 is SGHVS, CDR2 FNYEAQ. There are 16 residues in the CDR3. The CDR3, as DNA: TGTGCCAGCAGCCCGGGGACATACGATAACACCGGGGAGCTGTTTTTT. Residues: CASSPGTYDNTGELFF.

The rearrangement joins TRBV6-1 to TRBJ1-1; possibly TRBD1 for D (6 bases). With 10 bases removed from V and 5 bases from J, the gap between germline ends came to 14 bases. Looked up from germline, CDR1 is MNHNS and CDR2 is SASEGT. The CDR3 has 12 amino acids. CDR3 loop: CATATGITEAFF. The CDR3 coding sequence is TGTGCCACAGCGACAGGTATAACTGAAGCTTTCTTT.

This clonotype was counted at least ten times. The rearrangement links TRBV7-8 to TRBJ1-4, with D hard to call. The germline CDR1 and CDR2 sequences are SGHVS and FQNEAQ. With 5 bases removed from V and 2 bases from J, the gap between germline ends came to 21 bases. This CDR3 comprises 18 residues. The CDR3 sequence is CASSPRTDWVITNEKLFF. The CDR3 DNA is TGTGCCAGCAGCCCACGGACGGACTGGGTTATCACTAATGAAAAACTGTTTTTT.

The chain carries TRBV6-8 and TRBJ1-5; D is uncertain. Looked up from germline, CDR1 is MNHGY and CDR2 is SAAAGT. The CDR3 is made up of 18 amino acids. Trimming took off 5 bases at V and 0 bases at J, with 20 bases between the two ends. The CDR3 reads CASSVSGPSRPSNQPQHF. In DNA, the CDR3 is TGTGCCAGCAGTGTCTCCGGGCCGAGCCGGCCTAGCAATCAGCCCCAGCATTTT.

The chain combines TRBV7-9 with TRBJ2-7, with D tentatively TRBD1 (6 bases). V was cut by 5 bases and J by 2 bases, with 10 bases left in between. This CDR3 has 13 amino acids. The V gene's germline CDR1 is SEHNR and CDR2 FQNEAQ (reference sequence). CDR3 coding DNA: TGTGCCAGCAGCCGACAGGTAGCCTACGAGCAGTACTTC. Translating gives CASSRQVAYEQYF.

A remark on this clonotype: Compared with germline, one end of the junction differs, possibly owing to a read error. The J gene is TRBJ1-6, the V gene TRBV14, with a tentative D call TRBD1 (5 bases). The CDR3 spans 17 residues. The germline gives CDR1 SGHDN, CDR2 FVKESK. The DNA for the CDR3 is TGTGTCAGCAGCCAACCACAGCAGGGACTATATAATTCACCCCTCCACTTT. This codes for CVSSQPQQGLYNSPLHF.